This T cell receptor (beta chain) was recovered during a study of cytomegalovirus exposure and HLA in healthy donors. The study's findings and limits: There were 150 to 200 TCR beta chains listed as cytomegalovirus-associated. Reports showed the classifier diagnosing cytomegalovirus status with high specificity and sensitivity. In vitro checks showed that three CMV-associated chains really do target CMV antigens.

Of note for this clone: Its target is unknown.

Method: immunoSEQ multiplex PCR; TCRdb's copy keeps in-frame clones and lacks some. Here the sample spans about 130,000 clones, approximately 88% being singletons. Separation from the roughly 670-subject first cohort characterized the roughly 110-subject validation cohort, to which the donors belonged. The germline CDR1 and CDR2 sequences are SQVTM and ANQGSEA. Losses at the gene ends were 6 bases for V and 4 bases for J; bases not matched to a gene: 10. The CDR3 totals 15 residues. V is TRBV29-1 and J is TRBJ2-1, with 9 bases lining up with TRBD1. Sequencing used PBMCs. The TCR originated in a woman between 18 and 30 years old in good health and CMV-seronegative. The CDR3 DNA reads as TGCAGCGTGGAAACCGGGACAGGGCGGTACAATGAGCAGTTCTTC. Its protein is CSVETGTGRYNEQFF.